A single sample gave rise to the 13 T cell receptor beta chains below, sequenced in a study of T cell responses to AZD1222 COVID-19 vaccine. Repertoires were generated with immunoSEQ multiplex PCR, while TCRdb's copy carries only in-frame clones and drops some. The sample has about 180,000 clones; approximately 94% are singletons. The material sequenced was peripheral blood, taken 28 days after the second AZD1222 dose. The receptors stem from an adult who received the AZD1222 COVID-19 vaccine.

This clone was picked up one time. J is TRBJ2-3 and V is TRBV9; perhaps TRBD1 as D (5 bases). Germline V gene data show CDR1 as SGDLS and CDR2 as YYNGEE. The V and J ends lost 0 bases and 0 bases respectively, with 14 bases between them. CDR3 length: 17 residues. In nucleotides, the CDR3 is TGTGCCAGCAGCGTAGAGGGGCAGGGTGGAAGCACAGATACGCAGTATTTT. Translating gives CASSVEGQGGSTDTQYF.

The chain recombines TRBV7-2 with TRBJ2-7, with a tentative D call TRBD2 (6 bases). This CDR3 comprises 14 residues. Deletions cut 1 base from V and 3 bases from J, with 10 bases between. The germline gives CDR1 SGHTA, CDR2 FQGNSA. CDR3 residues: CASSLVLADYEQYF. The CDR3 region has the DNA TGTGCCAGCAGCTTAGTACTAGCAGACTACGAGCAGTACTTC.

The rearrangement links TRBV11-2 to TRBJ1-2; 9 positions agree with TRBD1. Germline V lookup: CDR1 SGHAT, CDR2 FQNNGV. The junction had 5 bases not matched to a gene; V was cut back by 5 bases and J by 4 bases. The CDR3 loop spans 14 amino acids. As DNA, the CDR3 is TGTGCCAGCAGCGTCGGGACAGGGTCCTATGGCTACACCTTC. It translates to CASSVGTGSYGYTF.

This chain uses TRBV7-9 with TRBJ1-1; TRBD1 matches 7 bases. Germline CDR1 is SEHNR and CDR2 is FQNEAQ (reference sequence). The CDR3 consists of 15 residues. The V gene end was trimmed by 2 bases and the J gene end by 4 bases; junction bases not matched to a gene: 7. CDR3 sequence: CASSLRLQGITEAFF. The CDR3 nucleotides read TGTGCCAGCAGCTTAAGACTACAGGGGATCACTGAAGCTTTCTTT.

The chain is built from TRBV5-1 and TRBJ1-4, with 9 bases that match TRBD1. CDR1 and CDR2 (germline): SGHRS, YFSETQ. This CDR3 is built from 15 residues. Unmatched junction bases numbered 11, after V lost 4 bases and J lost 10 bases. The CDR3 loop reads CASSPDGTGQAKLFF. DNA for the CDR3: TGCGCCAGCAGCCCTGACGGGACAGGGCAGGCAAAACTGTTTTTT.

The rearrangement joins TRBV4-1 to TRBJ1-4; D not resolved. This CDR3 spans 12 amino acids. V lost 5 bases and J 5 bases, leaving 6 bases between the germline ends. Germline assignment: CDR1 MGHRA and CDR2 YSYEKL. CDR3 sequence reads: CASSYPNEKLFF. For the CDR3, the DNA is TGCGCCAGCAGCTACCCCAATGAAAAACTGTTTTTT.

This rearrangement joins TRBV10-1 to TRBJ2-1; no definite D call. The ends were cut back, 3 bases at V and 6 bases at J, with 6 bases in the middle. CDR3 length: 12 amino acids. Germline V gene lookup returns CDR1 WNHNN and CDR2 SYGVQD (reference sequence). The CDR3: CASSEQSNEQFF. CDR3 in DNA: TGCGCCAGCAGTGAACAGAGCAATGAGCAGTTCTTC.

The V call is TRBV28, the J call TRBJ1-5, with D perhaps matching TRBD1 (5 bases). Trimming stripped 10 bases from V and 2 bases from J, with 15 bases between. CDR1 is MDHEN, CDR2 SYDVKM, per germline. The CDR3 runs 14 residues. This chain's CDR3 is CATRVTGRNQPQHF. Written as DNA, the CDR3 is TGTGCCACCAGGGTTACGGGTCGCAATCAGCCCCAGCATTTT.

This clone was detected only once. The CDR3 DNA reads as TGTGCCACCAGTGATTTAGCGGGAATAAGCAATGAGCAGTTCTTC. Encoded protein: CATSDLAGISNEQFF. V usage is TRBV24-1 and J usage is TRBJ2-1, with TRBD2 matching 7 bases. Germline lookup yields CDR1 KGHDR and CDR2 SFDVKD. The junction had 5 bases not matched to a gene; V was cut back by 1 base and J by 6 bases. This CDR3 region has 15 residues.

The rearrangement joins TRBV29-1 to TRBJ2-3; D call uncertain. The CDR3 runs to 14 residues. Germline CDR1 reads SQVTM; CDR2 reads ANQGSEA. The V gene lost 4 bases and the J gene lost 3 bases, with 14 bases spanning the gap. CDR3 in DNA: TGCAGCGTTGGCACAGAGTACCTGACAGATACGCAGTATTTT. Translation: CSVGTEYLTDTQYF.

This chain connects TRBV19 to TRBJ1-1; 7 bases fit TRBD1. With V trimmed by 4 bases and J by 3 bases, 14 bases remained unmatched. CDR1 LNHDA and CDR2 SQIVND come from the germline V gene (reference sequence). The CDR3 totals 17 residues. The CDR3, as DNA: TGTGCCAGTAGTAATCCACCTGACAGGGTGGTCGACACTGAAGCTTTCTTT. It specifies CASSNPPDRVVDTEAFF.

The CDR3 loop is CASSPAVGGQSNQPQHF. For the CDR3, the DNA is TGTGCCAGCTCACCTGCGGTAGGGGGTCAAAGCAATCAGCCCCAGCATTTT. V gene TRBV18 combines with J gene TRBJ1-5; TRBD1 might be the D (6 bases). Germline loops: CDR1 KGHSH, CDR2 LQKENI. V lost 3 bases to trimming and J lost 1 base, with 16 bases between them. The CDR3 consists of 17 residues. Full variable domain (rest looked up from reference TRBV18 and TRBJ1-5): NAGVMQNPRHLVRRRGQEARLRCSPMKGHSHVYWYRQLPEEGLKFMVYLQKENIIDESGMPKERFSAEFPKEGPSILRIQQVVRGDSAAYFCASSPAVGGQSNQPQHFGDGTRLSIL.

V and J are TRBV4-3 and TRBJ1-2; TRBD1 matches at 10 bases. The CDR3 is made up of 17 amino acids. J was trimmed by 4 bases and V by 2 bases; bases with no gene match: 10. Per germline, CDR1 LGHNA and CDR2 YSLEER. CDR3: CASSQLMTGTGVYGYTF. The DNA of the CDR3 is TGCGCCAGCAGCCAACTTATGACCGGGACAGGGGTCTATGGCTACACCTTC.